This T cell receptor beta chain came from a study of fetal regulatory T cell absence and autoimmunity. J was trimmed by 4 bases and V by 1 base; bases with no gene match: 7. CDR1 is SGHTA, CDR2 FQGNSA, per germline. This CDR3 has 16 residues. The protocol was immunoSEQ multiplex PCR, while the TCRdb copy is restricted to in-frame clones and leaves out a portion. Among around 100,000 clones listed, approximately 79% were seen once. With respect to this clone: The antigen is not known.

Study-wide results and limits: Compared with cord blood, pancreas showed oligoclonal TCR enrichment, some clones over 95-fold. TRB gene family usage was broadly similar in cord blood and pancreas. In IPEX syndrome, oligoclonal enrichment was read as supporting prenatal antigen-driven autoimmunity in the pancreas.

The origin of this receptor is a male donor with IPEX syndrome. Sequences were obtained from pancreas tissue. V usage is TRBV7-2 and J usage is TRBJ2-3, with TRBD2 matching over 8 bases. The CDR3 sequence is CASSLEPGGGADTQYF. In DNA form, the CDR3 reads TGTGCCAGCAGCTTAGAACCGGGAGGGGGGGCAGATACGCAGTATTTT. Variable domain in full (rest from reference TRBV7-2 and TRBJ2-3): GAGVSQSPSNKVTEKGKDVELRCDPISGHTALYWYRQSLGQGLEFLIYFQGNSAPDKSGLPSDRFSAERTGGSVSTLTIQRTQQEDSAVYLCASSLEPGGGADTQYFGPGTRLTVL.